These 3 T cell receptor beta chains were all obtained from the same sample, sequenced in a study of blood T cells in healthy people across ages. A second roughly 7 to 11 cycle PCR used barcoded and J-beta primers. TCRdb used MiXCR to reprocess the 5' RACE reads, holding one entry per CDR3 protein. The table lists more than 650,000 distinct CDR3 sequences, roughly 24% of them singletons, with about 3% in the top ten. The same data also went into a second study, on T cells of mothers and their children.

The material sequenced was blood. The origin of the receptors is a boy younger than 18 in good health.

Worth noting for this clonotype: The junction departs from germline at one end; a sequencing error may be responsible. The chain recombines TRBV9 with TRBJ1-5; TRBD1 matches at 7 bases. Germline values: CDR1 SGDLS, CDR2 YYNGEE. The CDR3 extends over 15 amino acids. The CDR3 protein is CASSVDHRGHQPQHF. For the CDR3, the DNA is TGTGCCAGTAGCGTAGATCACAGGGGCCATCAGCCCCAGCATTTT. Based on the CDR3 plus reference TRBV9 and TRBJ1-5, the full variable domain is DSGVTQTPKHLITATGQRVTLRCSPRSGDLSVYWYQQSLDQGLQFLIQYYNGEERAKGNILERFSAQQFPDLHSELNLSSLELGDSALYFCASSVDHRGHQPQHFGDGTRLSIL.

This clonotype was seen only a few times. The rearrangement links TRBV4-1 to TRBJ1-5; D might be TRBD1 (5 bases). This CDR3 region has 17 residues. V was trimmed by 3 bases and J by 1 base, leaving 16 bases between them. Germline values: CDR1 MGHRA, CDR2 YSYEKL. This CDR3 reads CASSHRGGDPSNQPQHF. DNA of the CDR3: TGCGCCAGCAGCCATAGGGGAGGAGACCCAAGCAATCAGCCCCAGCATTTT.

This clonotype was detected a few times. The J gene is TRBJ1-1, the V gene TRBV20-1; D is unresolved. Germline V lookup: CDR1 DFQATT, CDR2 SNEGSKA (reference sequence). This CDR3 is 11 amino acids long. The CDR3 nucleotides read TGCAGCCTTCCTCGGGCCACTGAAGCTTTCTTT. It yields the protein CSLPRATEAFF.